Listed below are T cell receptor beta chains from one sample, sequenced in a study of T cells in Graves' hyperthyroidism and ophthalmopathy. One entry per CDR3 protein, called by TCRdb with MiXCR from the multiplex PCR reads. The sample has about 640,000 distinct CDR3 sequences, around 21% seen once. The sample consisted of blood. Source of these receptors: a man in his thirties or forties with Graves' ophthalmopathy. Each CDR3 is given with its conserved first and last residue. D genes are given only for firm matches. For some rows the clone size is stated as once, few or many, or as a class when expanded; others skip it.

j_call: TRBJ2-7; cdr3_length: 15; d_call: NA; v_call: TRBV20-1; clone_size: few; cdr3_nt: TGCAGTGCTAGAGTAGGGCATCGGCAACTCTACGAGCAGTACTTC; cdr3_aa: CSARVGHRQLYEQYF
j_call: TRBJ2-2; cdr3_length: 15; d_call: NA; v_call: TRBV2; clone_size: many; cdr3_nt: TGTGCCAGACAGGATAGCGGCAATCCCAACGGGGAGCTGTTTTTT; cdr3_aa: CARQDSGNPNGELFF
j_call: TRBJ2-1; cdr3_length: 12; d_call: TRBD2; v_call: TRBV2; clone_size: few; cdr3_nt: TGTGCCAGCAGCGGACTAGCTGGGGTGCAGTTCTTC; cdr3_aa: CASSGLAGVQFF
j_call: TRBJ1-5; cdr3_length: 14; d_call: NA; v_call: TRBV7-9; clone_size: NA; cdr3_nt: TGTGCCAGCAGCTTAGGGACAGAGAATCAGCCCCAGCATTTT; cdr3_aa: CASSLGTENQPQHF
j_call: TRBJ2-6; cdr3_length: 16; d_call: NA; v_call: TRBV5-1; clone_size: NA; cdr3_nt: TGCGCCAGCAGCGAGGGTGAGAGCTCTGGGGCCAACGTCCTGACTTTC; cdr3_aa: CASSEGESSGANVLTF
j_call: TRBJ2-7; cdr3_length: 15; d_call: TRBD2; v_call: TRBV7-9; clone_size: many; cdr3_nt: TGTGCCAGCAGCTTACCCGGGACTAGCTCCTACGAGCAGTACTTC; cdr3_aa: CASSLPGTSSYEQYF
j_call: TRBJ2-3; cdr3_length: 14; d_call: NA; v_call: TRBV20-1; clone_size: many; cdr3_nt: TGCAGTGCCCCGGGAACTAGCAAGGCAGATACGCAGTATTTT; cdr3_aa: CSAPGTSKADTQYF
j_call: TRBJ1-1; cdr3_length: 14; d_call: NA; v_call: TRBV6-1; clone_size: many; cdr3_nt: TGTGCCAGCAGTGAAGCGGCAGAGAACACTGAAGCTTTCTTT; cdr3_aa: CASSEAAENTEAFF
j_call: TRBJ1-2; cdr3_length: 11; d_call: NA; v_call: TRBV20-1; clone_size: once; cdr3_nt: TGCAGTGCCTCGACGGCCTATGGCTACACCTTC; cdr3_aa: CSASTAYGYTF
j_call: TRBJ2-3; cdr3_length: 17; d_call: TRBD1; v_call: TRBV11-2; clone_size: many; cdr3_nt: TGTGCCAGCAGCCCGGTTCCGGGACAGGTCGTCGCAGATACGCAGTATTTT; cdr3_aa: CASSPVPGQVVADTQYF
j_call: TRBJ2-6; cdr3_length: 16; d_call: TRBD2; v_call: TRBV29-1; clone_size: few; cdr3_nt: TGCAGCGTTGAAGATCGGGGGGGGACTGGGGCCAACGTCCTGACTTTC; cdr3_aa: CSVEDRGGTGANVLTF
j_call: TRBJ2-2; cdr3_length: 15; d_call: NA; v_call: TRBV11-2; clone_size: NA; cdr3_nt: TGTGCCAGCAGCTCCACTCGTAAAGCGGCCGGGGAGCTGTTTTTT; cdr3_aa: CASSSTRKAAGELFF
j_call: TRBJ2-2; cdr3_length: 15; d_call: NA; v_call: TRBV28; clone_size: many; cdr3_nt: TGTGCCAGCAGTTTAGGGCTAGCAGGGACCGGGGAGCTGTTTTTT; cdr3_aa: CASSLGLAGTGELFF
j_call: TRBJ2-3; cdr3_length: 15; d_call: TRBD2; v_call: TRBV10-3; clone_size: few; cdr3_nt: TGTGCCATCAGTGACAGCGGGACCTACACAGATACGCAGTATTTT; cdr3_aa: CAISDSGTYTDTQYF
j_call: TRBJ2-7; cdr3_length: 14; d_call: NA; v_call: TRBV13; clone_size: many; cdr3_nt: TGTGCCAGCAGCTTAGGCAGGAATTACTACGAGCAGTACTTC; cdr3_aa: CASSLGRNYYEQYF
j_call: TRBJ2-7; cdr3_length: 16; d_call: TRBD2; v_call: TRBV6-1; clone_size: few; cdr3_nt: TGTGCCAGCAGCCCACTCACTAGCGGAGGACACTACGAGCAGTACTTC; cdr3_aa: CASSPLTSGGHYEQYF
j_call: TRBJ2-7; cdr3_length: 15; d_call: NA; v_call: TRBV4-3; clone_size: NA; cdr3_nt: TGCGCCAGCAGCCAATCCGGGACATCCCCCTACGAGCAGTACTTC; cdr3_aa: CASSQSGTSPYEQYF
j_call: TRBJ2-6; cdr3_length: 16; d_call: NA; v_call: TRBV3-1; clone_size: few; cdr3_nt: TGTGCCAGCAGCCAAGAGGGGGTAACTGGGGCCAACGTCCTGACTTTC; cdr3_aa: CASSQEGVTGANVLTF
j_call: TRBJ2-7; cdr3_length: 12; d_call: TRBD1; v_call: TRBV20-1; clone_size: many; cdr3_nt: TGCAGTGCTCGGACAGGGTTCTACGAGCAGTACTTC; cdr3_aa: CSARTGFYEQYF
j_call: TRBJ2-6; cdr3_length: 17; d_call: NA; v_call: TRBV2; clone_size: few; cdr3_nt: TGTGCCAGCAGTGCCCTATGGGGAGCCTCTGGGGCCAACGTCCTGACTTTC; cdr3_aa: CASSALWGASGANVLTF
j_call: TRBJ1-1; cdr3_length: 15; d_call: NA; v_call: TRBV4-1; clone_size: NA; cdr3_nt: TGCGCCAGCAGCCGAGTCTCGGGCCGGAACACTGAAGCTTTCTTT; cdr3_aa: CASSRVSGRNTEAFF
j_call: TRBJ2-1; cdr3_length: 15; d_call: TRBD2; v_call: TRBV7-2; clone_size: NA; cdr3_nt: TGTGCCAGCAGCTTACAATATGGACTAGCGGGAGACGGGTTCTTC; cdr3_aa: CASSLQYGLAGDGFF
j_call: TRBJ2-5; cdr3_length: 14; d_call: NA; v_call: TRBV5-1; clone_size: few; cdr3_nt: TGCGCCAGCAGCATCCTACACAACCAAGAGACCCAGTACTTC; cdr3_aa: CASSILHNQETQYF
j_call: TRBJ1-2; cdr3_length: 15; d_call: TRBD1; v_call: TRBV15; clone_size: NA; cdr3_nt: TGTGCCACCAGCAGAGATTGGGACAGGGACTATGGCTACACCTTC; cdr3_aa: CATSRDWDRDYGYTF
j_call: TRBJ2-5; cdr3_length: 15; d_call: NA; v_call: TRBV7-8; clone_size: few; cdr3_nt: TGTGCCAGCAGCTTAGGGGGATTAGAAATGGAGACCCAGTACTTC; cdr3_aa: CASSLGGLEMETQYF
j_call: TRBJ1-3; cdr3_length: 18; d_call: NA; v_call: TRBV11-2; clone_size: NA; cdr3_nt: TGTGCCAGCAGCTCCTTCCCCCACCAGGGGCGCTCTGGAAACACCATATATTTT; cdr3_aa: CASSSFPHQGRSGNTIYF
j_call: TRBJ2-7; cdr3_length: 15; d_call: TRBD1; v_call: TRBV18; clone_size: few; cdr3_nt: TGTGCCAGCTCACCTGGACAGGGTAGAACCTACGAACAGTACTTC; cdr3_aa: CASSPGQGRTYEQYF
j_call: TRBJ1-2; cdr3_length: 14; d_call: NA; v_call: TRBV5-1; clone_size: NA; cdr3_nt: TGCGCCAGCAGCTTTCGCCGGGGGATTGGGGGCTACACCTTC; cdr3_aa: CASSFRRGIGGYTF
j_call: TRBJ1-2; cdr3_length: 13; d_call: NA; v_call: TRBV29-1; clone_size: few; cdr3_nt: TGCAGCGTTTTCTCCAGGGCGGACTATGGCTACACCTTC; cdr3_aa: CSVFSRADYGYTF
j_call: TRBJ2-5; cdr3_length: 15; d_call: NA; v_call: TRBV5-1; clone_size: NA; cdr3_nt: TGCGCCAGCAGCCGAGACCCTGGGGCGGCGGAGGCCCAGTACTTC; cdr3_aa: CASSRDPGAAEAQYF
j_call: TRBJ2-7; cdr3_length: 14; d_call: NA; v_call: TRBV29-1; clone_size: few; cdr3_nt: TGCAGCGTTGAAGCGGACAAGGTCCCCTACGAGCAGTACTTC; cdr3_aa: CSVEADKVPYEQYF
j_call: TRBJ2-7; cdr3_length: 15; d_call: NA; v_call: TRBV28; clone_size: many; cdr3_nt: TGTGCCAGCAGTCCCACCGGGCCGGGCTCCTACGAGCAGTACTTC; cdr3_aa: CASSPTGPGSYEQYF